The 20 T cell receptor beta chains in this list originate from one sample, sequenced in a study of blood T cells in healthy people across ages. The authors ran a second PCR of roughly 6 to 12 cycles using a sample-barcoded 5' primer and a J-beta primer mix. TCRdb processed the 5' RACE reads anew with MiXCR; each CDR3 protein has one entry. The sample includes hundreds of thousands of distinct CDR3 sequences, roughly half of them seen just once. The sequenced sample was blood. The receptors were sampled from an elderly woman in good health.

This clonotype appeared many times. CDR3 loop: CSAPVMGGAEGYTF. CDR3 DNA: TGCAGTGCGCCCGTCATGGGGGGCGCTGAGGGCTACACCTTC. This chain uses TRBV20-1 with TRBJ1-2, with D possibly matching TRBD1 (6 bases). CDR3 length: 14 residues. V was shortened by 6 bases and J by 8 bases, with 22 bases between the two germline ends. Germline CDR1 and CDR2: DFQATT and SNEGSKA (reference sequence).

The V call is TRBV12-3 or TRBV12-4, the J call TRBJ2-4; D unresolved. CDR3 size: 15 residues. Between the trimmed V and J ends, which lost 6 bases and 3 bases, there was a span of 15 bases. The CDR3 DNA reads as TGTGCCAGCAGGGAGACGGGTCAGGACAAAAACATTCAGTACTTC. It is translated as CASRETGQDKNIQYF.

The V call is TRBV7-2, the J call TRBJ1-1; 9 bases align to TRBD1. The J segment lost 11 bases and the V segment lost 4 bases, leaving 11 bases of the junction unmatched. The CDR3 runs 14 residues. Germline V CDR1 and CDR2: SGHTA, FQGNSA. The CDR3: CASSSLIRTGDAFF. The CDR3 coding sequence is TGTGCCAGCAGCTCTCTTATCCGGACAGGGGACGCTTTCTTT.

This clonotype appeared a few times. The chain combines TRBV19 with TRBJ2-3; D not resolved. CDR1 LNHDA and CDR2 SQIVND come from the germline V gene (reference sequence). The CDR3 contains 13 residues. Deletions cut 4 bases from V and 2 bases from J, with 7 bases between. This CDR3 is CASSSANTDTQYF. The CDR3 bases are TGTGCCAGTAGTAGCGCGAACACAGATACGCAGTATTTT.

This clonotype was seen at least ten times. This may stem from a read error, because a much larger clone lies one nucleotide away. The chain recombines TRBV2 with TRBJ2-1; a possible D gene is TRBD2 (6 bases). The CDR3 has 14 amino acids. Germline lookup yields CDR1 SNHLY and CDR2 FYNNEI. Between the trimmed V and J ends, which lost 7 bases and 6 bases, there was a span of 16 bases. The CDR3 protein is CASTKASAINEQFF. DNA of the CDR3: TGTGCCAGCACTAAGGCTAGCGCTATCAATGAGCAGTTCTTC.

V gene TRBV20-1 combines with J gene TRBJ2-1, with 7 bases identical to TRBD2. The ends lost 6 bases at V and 8 bases at J; junction bases unmatched: 19. The CDR3 covers 16 residues. CDR1 is DFQATT, CDR2 SNEGSKA, per germline (reference sequence). This CDR3 is CSAAGQLGRDRDEQFF. The DNA of the CDR3 is TGCAGTGCCGCCGGCCAACTAGGGAGGGATAGGGATGAGCAGTTCTTC.

This clonotype was detected ten times or more. The chain employs TRBV5-1 and TRBJ2-1; D gene uncertain. The CDR3 is 13 residues long. Germline V lookup: CDR1 SGHRS, CDR2 YFSETQ. The V end was cut by 0 bases, the J end by 7 bases, with 8 bases between. CDR3 region: CASSLDRLNEQFF. The CDR3 DNA reads as TGCGCCAGCAGCTTGGATAGATTGAATGAGCAGTTCTTC.

This clonotype was counted between two and nine times. The J gene is TRBJ1-5, the V gene TRBV12-3 or TRBV12-4; D is possibly TRBD1 (5 bases). CDR3 length: 13 amino acids. Trimming removed 4 bases from V and 2 bases from J, with 6 bases in between. CDR3 in amino acids: CASSWGGNQPQHF. CDR3 DNA: TGTGCCAGCAGTTGGGGGGGCAATCAGCCCCAGCATTTT.

This clonotype occurred a few times. One junction end does not reproduce the germline sequence, and a read error may be involved. The chain carries TRBV15 and TRBJ2-1; D gene unclear. From germline, CDR1 is LNHNV and CDR2 YYDKDF (reference sequence). The CDR3 loop spans 15 amino acids. CDR3 nucleotide sequence: TGTGCCACCAGCAGGGCCGGAACAGCCTACAATGGGCAGTTCTTC. Amino acids: CATSRAGTAYNGQFF.

The chain carries TRBV15 and TRBJ1-1; D is ambiguous. The CDR3 extends over 13 amino acids. The germline CDR1 and CDR2 sequences are LNHNV and YYDKDF (reference sequence). V lost 5 bases, J lost 4 bases, and 11 bases lay in between. DNA for the CDR3: TGTGCCACCAGCGGCACCCGAGCCACTGAAGCTTTCTTT. This codes for CATSGTRATEAFF.

The DNA of the CDR3 is TGTGCCAGCAGCTTAGTGGGTATGGAGACCCAGTACTTC. Translating it yields CASSLVGMETQYF. The V call is TRBV7-2, the J call TRBJ2-7, with D hard to call. The J call is in doubt because the DNA end fits TRBJ2-5 better. Germline V gene data show CDR1 as SGHTA and CDR2 as FQGNSA. This CDR3 spans 13 amino acids.

This clonotype showed up just once. The V call is TRBV15, the J call TRBJ1-1; no definite D call. Germline CDR1 LNHNV, CDR2 YYDKDF (reference sequence). Trimming took 1 base from V and 1 from J, leaving 4 bases between them. CDR3 length: 13 residues. The CDR3 here is CATSRVENTEAFF. The CDR3 bases are TGTGCCACCAGCAGAGTTGAGAACACTGAAGCTTTCTTT.

This chain links TRBV7-2 with TRBJ1-6; TRBD1 might be the D (6 bases). V was trimmed by 3 bases and J by 7 bases, leaving 7 bases between them. CDR1 is SGHTA and CDR2 is FQGNSA in the germline V gene. The CDR3 contains 13 residues. CDR3 bases: TGTGCCAGCAGCTTTCAGGGGAATTCACCCCTCCACTTT. Its translation is CASSFQGNSPLHF. The full variable domain, with the rest looked up from reference TRBV7-2 and TRBJ1-6, is GAGVSQSPSNKVTEKGKDVELRCDPISGHTALYWYRQSLGQGLEFLIYFQGNSAPDKSGLPSDRFSAERTGGSVSTLTIQRTQQEDSAVYLCASSFQGNSPLHFGNGTRLTVT.

V is TRBV29-1 and J is TRBJ2-5; the D gene is possibly TRBD2 (5 bases). Trimming took off 1 base at V and 3 bases at J, with 9 bases between the two ends. Germline assignment: CDR1 SQVTM and CDR2 ANQGSEA. The CDR3 loop spans 13 amino acids. CDR3: CSVEVGGKETQYF. The CDR3 DNA sequence: TGCAGCGTTGAAGTAGGAGGTAAAGAGACCCAGTACTTC.

This clonotype was counted many times. The chain carries TRBV2 and TRBJ2-1; D is unresolved. V was shortened by 4 bases and J by 8 bases, with 18 bases between the two germline ends. This CDR3 is built from 15 residues. Germline V CDR1 and CDR2: SNHLY, FYNNEI. This CDR3 reads CASSAPTGMVDEQFF. In DNA form, the CDR3 reads TGTGCCAGCAGTGCCCCCACGGGTATGGTCGATGAGCAGTTCTTC.

The rearrangement links TRBV7-2 to TRBJ2-3; D possibly matches TRBD1 or TRBD2 (6 bases each). V lost 3 bases and J lost 2, with 12 bases in between. CDR3 size: 15 residues. Germline V gives CDR1 SGHTA, CDR2 FQGNSA. The CDR3 nucleotides read TGTGCCAGCAGCTTGGAGGGGGGTGCCACAGATACGCAGTATTTT. This gives the protein CASSLEGGATDTQYF.

The chain has TRBV7-2 and TRBJ1-5; 7 positions match TRBD1. The ends lost 2 bases at V and 4 bases at J; junction bases unmatched: 5. CDR3 size: 15 residues. Germline assignment: CDR1 SGHTA and CDR2 FQGNSA. In nucleotides, the CDR3 is TGTGCCAGCAGCTTAAACCGACAGGGAAATCAGCCCCAGCATTTT. Residues: CASSLNRQGNQPQHF.

The chain has TRBV7-3 and TRBJ2-2; no definite D call. From germline, CDR1 is SGHTA and CDR2 FQGTGA. The CDR3 has 15 residues. Trimming cost V 2 bases and J 4 bases, with 11 bases left between them. CDR3 sequence: CASSLGSRVTGELFF. CDR3 nucleotide sequence: TGTGCCAGCAGCTTAGGGTCTCGGGTCACCGGGGAGCTGTTTTTT.

The V and J genes are TRBV5-1 and TRBJ2-2, with 8 nucleotides matching TRBD2. Germline trimming cut 9 bases from V and 2 bases from J; bases unmatched to any gene: 9. Germline V gene sequence: CDR1 SGHRS, CDR2 YFSETQ. The CDR3 sequence is 15 residues long. The CDR3 is CAIRGAGENTGELFF. DNA of the CDR3: TGCGCCATCCGAGGAGCGGGAGAAAACACCGGGGAGCTGTTTTTT. The full variable domain, rest sourced from reference TRBV5-1 and TRBJ2-2, is KAGVTQTPRYLIKTRGQQVTLSCSPISGHRSVSWYQQTPGQGLQFLFEYFSETQRNKGNFPGRFSGRQFSNSRSEMNVSTLELGDSALYLCAIRGAGENTGELFFGEGSRLTVL.

Only one count was recorded for this clonotype. Mismatch with germline at one junction end may stem from a read error. V is TRBV6-1 and J is TRBJ2-3; TRBD1 aligns across 12 bases. The CDR3 runs 15 residues. Germline CDR1 is MNHNS and CDR2 is SASEGT. The DNA of the CDR3 is TGTGCCAGCAGTGCCGGGACAGGGGGCGAAGATACGCCGTATTTT. Amino acids: CASSAGTGGEDTPYF.